Listed below are T cell receptor beta chains from one sample, sequenced in a study of shared clonotypes between healthy human individuals. Here immunoSEQ multiplex PCR was the method, and the copy in TCRdb shows in-frame clones only, minus some. Of 2.3 million or so clones in the sample, roughly 93% were seen once. What was sequenced was naive CD4+ T cells from PBMCs. The receptors come from a man aged 18 to 30 in good health. Some clones in this sample may be carry-over from other donors' samples. Each CDR3 is given with its conserved first and last residue. A D gene is named only where the DNA matches it firmly. Expanded clones are given a class, and other clones once, few, many or no size at all.

CDR3nt: TGTGCCAGCAGCTTAGTTTCGGGGTCTAACTATGGCTACACCTTC
CDR3aa: CASSLVSGSNYGYTF
d_gene: .
j_gene: TRBJ1-2
v_gene: TRBV7-2
abundance: .

CDR3nt: TGCAGTGCGGACCACAGGGGAGGCTACACCTTC
CDR3aa: CSADHRGGYTF
d_gene: TRBD1
j_gene: TRBJ1-2
v_gene: TRBV20-1
abundance: few

CDR3nt: TGTGCCAGCAGTCTGACCGCGAACACTGAAGCTTTCTTT
CDR3aa: CASSLTANTEAFF
d_gene: .
j_gene: TRBJ1-1
v_gene: TRBV6-4
abundance: once

CDR3nt: TGTGCCAGCAGCCCCGCGGGACATCGCTTTTTGGGAGCTTTCTTT
CDR3aa: CASSPAGHRFLGAFF
d_gene: .
j_gene: TRBJ1-1
v_gene: TRBV27
abundance: .

CDR3nt: TGTGCCAGCTCACCAGTGGGGGCAGAGACCCAGTACTTC
CDR3aa: CASSPVGAETQYF
d_gene: .
j_gene: TRBJ2-5
v_gene: TRBV18
abundance: .

CDR3nt: TGCGCCAGCAGCTTTAGCGGAGCGAACACCGGGGAGCTGTTTTTT
CDR3aa: CASSFSGANTGELFF
d_gene: .
j_gene: TRBJ2-2
v_gene: TRBV5-1
abundance: .

CDR3nt: TGCGCCAGCAGCTCGAATCACTATGGGGGGCATACCTACAATGAGCAGTTCTTC
CDR3aa: CASSSNHYGGHTYNEQFF
d_gene: .
j_gene: TRBJ2-1
v_gene: TRBV5-1
abundance: once

CDR3nt: TGTGCCAGCAGCATAAAGACAGGGACCTTATACAATGAGCAGTTCTTC
CDR3aa: CASSIKTGTLYNEQFF
d_gene: TRBD1
j_gene: TRBJ2-1
v_gene: TRBV5-4
abundance: .

CDR3nt: TGTGCCAGTAGTATACGCCTTACAGCATACTCCTACAATGAGCAGTTCTTC
CDR3aa: CASSIRLTAYSYNEQFF
d_gene: .
j_gene: TRBJ2-1
v_gene: TRBV19
abundance: .

CDR3nt: TGTGCCAGCAGCCCCAAGGACAGGGTGAACTATGGCTACACCTTC
CDR3aa: CASSPKDRVNYGYTF
d_gene: TRBD1
j_gene: TRBJ1-2
v_gene: TRBV7-8
abundance: .

CDR3nt: TGTGCCAGCAGCCCCGGTGGGGGCTGGGAGACCCAGTACTTC
CDR3aa: CASSPGGGWETQYF
d_gene: .
j_gene: TRBJ2-5
v_gene: TRBV9
abundance: .

CDR3nt: TGTGCCATCAGGAGGGACAGGACGAGCTCCTACAATGAGCAGTTCTTC
CDR3aa: CAIRRDRTSSYNEQFF
d_gene: TRBD1
j_gene: TRBJ2-1
v_gene: TRBV10-3
abundance: .

CDR3nt: TGCGCCAGCAGCTTCGGGACAGGGGGAGAGACCCAGTACTTC
CDR3aa: CASSFGTGGETQYF
d_gene: TRBD1
j_gene: TRBJ2-5
v_gene: TRBV5-1
abundance: .

CDR3nt: TGTGCCAGCAGCTTAGCGGGCGGGAGAAAGGGCGAGCAGTACTTC
CDR3aa: CASSLAGGRKGEQYF
d_gene: TRBD2
j_gene: TRBJ2-7
v_gene: TRBV7-2
abundance: .

CDR3nt: TGTGCCAGCAGACTGAGACGGAGCACAGATACGCAGTATTTT
CDR3aa: CASRLRRSTDTQYF
d_gene: .
j_gene: TRBJ2-3
v_gene: TRBV19
abundance: few

CDR3nt: TGCGCCAGCAGCATTACCGGGACTAGCGGGACAGATACGCAGTATTTT
CDR3aa: CASSITGTSGTDTQYF
d_gene: TRBD2
j_gene: TRBJ2-3
v_gene: TRBV5-1
abundance: .

CDR3nt: TGCGCCAGCAGCTTGTGGGAGGGTACTAACTATGGCTACACCTTC
CDR3aa: CASSLWEGTNYGYTF
d_gene: .
j_gene: TRBJ1-2
v_gene: TRBV5-1
abundance: .

CDR3nt: TGTGCCAGCAGTGACCAGGGGGCGAAGGGATACGAGCAGTACTTC
CDR3aa: CASSDQGAKGYEQYF
d_gene: TRBD1
j_gene: TRBJ2-7
v_gene: TRBV28
abundance: .

CDR3nt: TGCAGCGTAGCCGGTGGTGGGACGGGGAATGAAAAACTGTTTTTT
CDR3aa: CSVAGGGTGNEKLFF
d_gene: .
j_gene: TRBJ1-4
v_gene: TRBV29-1
abundance: .

CDR3nt: TGTGCCAGTAGTAACCAGGACAGTGCTAACTATGGCTACACCTTC
CDR3aa: CASSNQDSANYGYTF
d_gene: .
j_gene: TRBJ1-2
v_gene: TRBV19
abundance: .

CDR3nt: TGCGCCAGCAGCTTACGCACTAGCGCGAGCGGCTACGAGCAGTACTTC
CDR3aa: CASSLRTSASGYEQYF
d_gene: TRBD2
j_gene: TRBJ2-7
v_gene: TRBV5-1
abundance: .

CDR3nt: TGCAGCGCCTACACGGACAGAATCAATGGAAAACTGTTTTTT
CDR3aa: CSAYTDRINGKLFF
d_gene: .
j_gene: TRBJ1-4
v_gene: TRBV29-1
abundance: .

CDR3nt: TGCGCCAGCAGCTTGAGGCAGGGGGCGAATGAGCAGTACTTC
CDR3aa: CASSLRQGANEQYF
d_gene: TRBD1
j_gene: TRBJ2-7
v_gene: TRBV5-1
abundance: .

CDR3nt: TGTGCCAGCTCACCAAGGGCTAGCGGGAGAGGCGACGAGCAGTACTTC
CDR3aa: CASSPRASGRGDEQYF
d_gene: TRBD2
j_gene: TRBJ2-7
v_gene: TRBV18
abundance: .

CDR3nt: TGCGCCAGCAGCTTGGAGTCAACTAATGAAAAACTGTTTTTT
CDR3aa: CASSLESTNEKLFF
d_gene: .
j_gene: TRBJ1-4
v_gene: TRBV5-1
abundance: few

CDR3nt: TGTGCCAGCAGGCCGGGACTAGCGGGAGGGCATGAGCAGTTCTTC
CDR3aa: CASRPGLAGGHEQFF
d_gene: TRBD2
j_gene: TRBJ2-1
v_gene: TRBV6-4
abundance: once

CDR3nt: TGTGCCAGCAGTTTTCAGGGACGGTTAACGGGAGATACGCAGTATTTT
CDR3aa: CASSFQGRLTGDTQYF
d_gene: .
j_gene: TRBJ2-3
v_gene: TRBV28
abundance: .

CDR3nt: TGTGCCAGCAGCCAAGATCTCCCCGTTTCCTACGAGCAGTACTTC
CDR3aa: CASSQDLPVSYEQYF
d_gene: .
j_gene: TRBJ2-7
v_gene: TRBV4-2
abundance: .

CDR3nt: TGCGCCAGCAGCCAAGATCGGGCTGGAAGGTATGAGCAGTTCTTC
CDR3aa: CASSQDRAGRYEQFF
d_gene: .
j_gene: TRBJ2-1
v_gene: TRBV4-1
abundance: .

CDR3nt: TGTGCCAGCAGTAGATTCGGGACTAGCGGGAGAACATTCCACGAGCAGTACTTC
CDR3aa: CASSRFGTSGRTFHEQYF
d_gene: TRBD2
j_gene: TRBJ2-7
v_gene: TRBV27
abundance: .

CDR3nt: TGTGCCAGTAGTCCCAGGGGGCCGTACGAGCAGTACTTC
CDR3aa: CASSPRGPYEQYF
d_gene: TRBD1
j_gene: TRBJ2-7
v_gene: TRBV19
abundance: .

CDR3nt: TGTGCCAGCAGCTTGAGCGGAAACGGGGCAGATACGCAGTATTTT
CDR3aa: CASSLSGNGADTQYF
d_gene: .
j_gene: TRBJ2-3
v_gene: TRBV7-3
abundance: once

CDR3nt: TGTGCCATCCGGGACAGCCGTAGCAATCAGCCCCAGCATTTT
CDR3aa: CAIRDSRSNQPQHF
d_gene: TRBD1
j_gene: TRBJ1-5
v_gene: TRBV19
abundance: .

CDR3nt: TGCGCCAGCAAGGTACCCGGGACCCCGAATGAAAAACTGTTTTTT
CDR3aa: CASKVPGTPNEKLFF
d_gene: .
j_gene: TRBJ1-4
v_gene: TRBV4-1
abundance: .

CDR3nt: TGTGCCAGCAGCCCATTCCGAGCGGGAGGGAGGGAGACCCAGTACTTC
CDR3aa: CASSPFRAGGRETQYF
d_gene: TRBD2
j_gene: TRBJ2-5
v_gene: TRBV14
abundance: .

CDR3nt: TGTGCCAGCAGTCTAGGACAGGGTCCCTACGAGCAGTACTTC
CDR3aa: CASSLGQGPYEQYF
d_gene: TRBD1
j_gene: TRBJ2-7
v_gene: TRBV2
abundance: .